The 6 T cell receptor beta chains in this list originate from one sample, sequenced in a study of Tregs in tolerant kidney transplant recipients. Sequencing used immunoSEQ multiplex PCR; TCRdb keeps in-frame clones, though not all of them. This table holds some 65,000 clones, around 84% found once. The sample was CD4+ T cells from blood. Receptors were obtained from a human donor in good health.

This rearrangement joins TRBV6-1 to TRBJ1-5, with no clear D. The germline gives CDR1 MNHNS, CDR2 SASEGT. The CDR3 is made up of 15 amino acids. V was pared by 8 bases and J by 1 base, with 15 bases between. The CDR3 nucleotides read TGTGCCAGCTCTTCCCTGGGGAAGAGCAATCAGCCCCAGCATTTT. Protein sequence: CASSSLGKSNQPQHF.

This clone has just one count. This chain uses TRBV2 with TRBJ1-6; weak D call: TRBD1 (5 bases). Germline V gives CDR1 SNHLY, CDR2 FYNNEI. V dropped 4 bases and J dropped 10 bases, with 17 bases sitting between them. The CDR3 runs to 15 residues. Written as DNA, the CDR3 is TGTGCCAGCAGTGCGGGACGGCCGCCGAGGTCACCCCTCCACTTT. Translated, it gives CASSAGRPPRSPLHF. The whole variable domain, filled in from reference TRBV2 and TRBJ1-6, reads EPEVTQTPSHQVTQMGQEVILRCVPISNHLYFYWYRQILGQKVEFLVSFYNNEISEKSEIFDDQFSVERPDGSNFTLKIRSTKLEDSAMYFCASSAGRPPRSPLHFGNGTRLTVT.

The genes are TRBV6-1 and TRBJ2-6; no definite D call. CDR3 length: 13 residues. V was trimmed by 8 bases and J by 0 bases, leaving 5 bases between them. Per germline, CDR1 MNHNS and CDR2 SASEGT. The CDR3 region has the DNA TGTGCCAGCGTCTACTCTGGGGCCAACGTCCTGACTTTC. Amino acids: CASVYSGANVLTF.

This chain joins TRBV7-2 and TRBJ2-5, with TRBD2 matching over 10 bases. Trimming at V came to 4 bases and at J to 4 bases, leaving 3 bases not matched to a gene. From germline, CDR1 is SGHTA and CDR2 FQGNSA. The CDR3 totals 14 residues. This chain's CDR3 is CASSSASGRETQYF. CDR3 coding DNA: TGTGCCAGCAGCTCGGCTAGCGGGAGAGAGACCCAGTACTTC.

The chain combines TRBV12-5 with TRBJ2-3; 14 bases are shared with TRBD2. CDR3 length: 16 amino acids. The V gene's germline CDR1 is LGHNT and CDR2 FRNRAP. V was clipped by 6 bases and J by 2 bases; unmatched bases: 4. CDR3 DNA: TGTGCTAGTGGGGGACTAGCGGGGGCCCTCACAGATACGCAGTATTTT. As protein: CASGGLAGALTDTQYF. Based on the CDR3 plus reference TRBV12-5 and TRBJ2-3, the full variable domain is DARVTQTPRHKVTEMGQEVTMRCQPILGHNTVFWYRQTMMQGLELLAYFRNRAPLDDSGMPKDRFSAEMPDATLATLKIQPSEPRDSAVYFCASGGLAGALTDTQYFGPGTRLTVL.

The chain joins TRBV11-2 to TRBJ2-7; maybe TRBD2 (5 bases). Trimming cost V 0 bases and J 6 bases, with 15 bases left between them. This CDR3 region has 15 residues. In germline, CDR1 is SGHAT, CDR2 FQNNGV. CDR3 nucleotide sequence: TGTGCCAGCAGCTTAGAGGACTCCCCTGTAGGCGAGCAGTACTTC. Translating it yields CASSLEDSPVGEQYF. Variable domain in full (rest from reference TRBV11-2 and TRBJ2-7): EAGVAQSPRYKIIEKRQSVAFWCNPISGHATLYWYQQILGQGPKLLIQFQNNGVVDDSQLPKDRFSAERLKGVDSTLKIQPAKLEDSAVYLCASSLEDSPVGEQYFGPGTRLTVT.